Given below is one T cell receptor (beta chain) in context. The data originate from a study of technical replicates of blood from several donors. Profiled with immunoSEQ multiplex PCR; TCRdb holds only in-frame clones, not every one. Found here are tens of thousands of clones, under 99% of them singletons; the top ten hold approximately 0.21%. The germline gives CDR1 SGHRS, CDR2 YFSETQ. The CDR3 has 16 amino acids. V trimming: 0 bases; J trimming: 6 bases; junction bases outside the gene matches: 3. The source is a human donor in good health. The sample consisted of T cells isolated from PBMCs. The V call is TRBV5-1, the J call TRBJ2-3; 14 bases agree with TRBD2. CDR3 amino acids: CASSLVGTSGGDTQYF. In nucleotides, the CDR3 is TGCGCCAGCAGCTTGGTGGGGACTAGCGGGGGCGATACGCAGTATTTT.